This entry lists 22 T cell receptor delta chains sequenced from one sample in a study of gamma-delta chains in newborns, infants, children. TCRdb used CATT to re-call clones from the reads. Of 9,100 or so delta-chain clones in the sample, around 1.6% were seen once. Input material: blood. These receptors all come from a child who was a newborn, infant or young child, either healthy, febrile or measles-vaccinated (not recorded which).

This clone was seen more than once but under ten times. A single base separates this from a much larger clone, so it may be a read error. This chain links TRAV29/DV5 with TRDJ1; 9 nucleotides agree with TRDD3. This CDR3 has 23 amino acids. From germline, CDR1 is NSMFDY and CDR2 ISSIKDK. Losses at the gene ends were 0 bases for V and 0 bases for J; bases not matched to a gene: 27. The CDR3 protein is CAASVKTSPIHGGGYSDTDKLIF. Here the CDR3 DNA reads TGTGCAGCAAGCGTCAAAACCTCCCCCATTCACGGAGGGGGATACTCCGACACCGATAAACTCATCTTT.

As to this clone: With a much larger clone just one base away, this may be a read error. The chain uses TRDV1 and TRDJ1; possibly TRDD3 for D (6 bases). The length of the CDR3 is 21 residues. In germline, CDR1 is TSWWSYY, CDR2 QGS. The CDR3 is CAPGELSYPVRLHTYTDKLIF. DNA of the CDR3: TGTGCTCCTGGGGAACTGTCCTATCCTGTCCGACTACATACGTACACCGATAAACTCATCTTT.

In this sample, this clone is medium-sized. V and J are TRDV1 and TRDJ1; D may be TRDD3 (5 bases). Germline loops: CDR1 TSWWSYY, CDR2 QGS. This CDR3 region has 15 residues. V lost 1 base and J 2 bases, leaving 11 bases between the germline ends. Here the CDR3 DNA reads TGTGCTCTTGGGGAACGCGGGGGCGATACCGATAAACTCATCTTT. It specifies CALGERGGDTDKLIF.

This clone was recorded a few times. With a much larger clone just one base away, this may be a read error. The same CDR3 also results from other DNA sequences found in this sample. The chain combines TRDV2 with TRDJ2, with TRDD3 matching over 9 bases. The CDR3 extends over 20 amino acids. From germline, CDR1 is GEAIGNYY and CDR2 EKD. The CDR3 DNA reads as TGTGCCTGCGACACCTCCGATTCTGGGGGATCCAACTCTTTGACAGCACAACTCTTCTTT. Amino acids: CACDTSDSGGSNSLTAQLFF.

A few counts support this clone. The protein in TCRdb stems from a much larger clone and differs at residue 14 from this DNA's translation, likely a read error; here the protein is translated from the DNA. This chain connects TRDV1 to TRDJ1; the match to TRDD3 covers 9 bases. The CDR3 consists of 18 residues. The germline V gene encodes CDR1 TSWWSYY and CDR2 QGS. The CDR3 reads CALGVPAHGGYCTYKLIF. The DNA of the CDR3 is TGTGCTCTTGGGGTCCCGGCCCACGGGGGATACTGCACCTATAAACTCATCTTT.

The table lists this clone with a few counts. Just one base apart from a much larger clone, this may be a read error. Other DNA sequences from this sample encode an identical CDR3 as well. This rearrangement joins TRDV2 to TRDJ3; the match to TRDD3 covers 8 bases. The V gene end was trimmed by 3 bases and the J gene end by 0 bases; junction bases not matched to a gene: 24. There are 24 residues in the CDR3. Germline V gene sequence: CDR1 GEAIGNYY, CDR2 EKD. This chain's CDR3 is CACDPSRDWGIPHPSSWDTRQMFF. The CDR3, as DNA: TGTGCCTGTGACCCCTCGCGGGATTGGGGGATCCCCCACCCCAGCTCCTGGGACACCCGACAGATGTTTTTC.

This clone is deemed medium-sized (0.01 to 0.1%). The chain uses TRDV1 and TRDJ1; 12 bases line up with TRDD3. Germline CDR1 is TSWWSYY and CDR2 is QGS. This CDR3 region has 23 residues. V trimming: 0 bases; J trimming: 0 bases; junction bases outside the gene matches: 20. CDR3: CALGELSPPGWGIRELHTDKLIF. Written as DNA, the CDR3 is TGTGCTCTTGGGGAACTGTCACCCCCGGGCTGGGGGATACGCGAGCTCCACACCGATAAACTCATCTTT.

On this clone: A single base separates this from a much larger clone, so it may be a read error. Other nucleotide sequences in the sample specify the same CDR3. The gene calls are TRDV2 and TRDJ3; 12 nucleotides agree with TRDD3. Germline CDR1 is GEAIGNYY and CDR2 is EKD. The CDR3 is 22 amino acids. CDR3 residues: CACKGAFLPTGGYTWDTRQMFF. The DNA of the CDR3 is TGCGCCTGTAAGGGGGCCTTCCTACCTACTGGGGGATACACTTGGGACACCCGACAGATGTTTTTC.

This clone showed up just a few times. At residue 8, the TCRdb protein departs from the DNA translation, so the protein shown here was derived from the DNA itself. The CDR3 loop reads CALGELGRPQRKLIF. CDR3 DNA sequence: TGTGCTCTTGGGGAACTTGGGAGACCTCAACGTAAACTCATCTTT. The chain employs TRDV1 and TRDJ1, with unresolved D. The length of the CDR3 is 15 residues. The V end lost 0 bases, the J end lost 7 bases, and 15 bases lay between the germline ends. Germline-derived CDR1 and CDR2 are TSWWSYY and QGS.

Only a few counts were recorded for this clone. In nucleotides, the CDR3 is TGTGCTCTTGGGAACACCTGGGGCCCCCCCTCTCAATATGGTGGGGGATACCTGTACACCGATAAACTCATCTTT. This translates into CALGNTWGPPSQYGGGYLYTDKLIF. This sequence joins TRDV1 and TRDJ1; 10 bases match TRDD3. The CDR3 covers 25 residues. Germline loops: CDR1 TSWWSYY, CDR2 QGS. Unmatched junction bases numbered 33, after V lost 5 bases and J lost 0 bases.

Regarding this clone: Given a much more abundant clone one base away, this may be a read error. The genes are TRDV2 and TRDJ1, with TRDD3 matching 13 bases. Germline lookup yields CDR1 GEAIGNYY and CDR2 EKD. The CDR3 consists of 23 residues. CDR3 DNA sequence: TGTGCCTGTGACACCGGTCCTTTCCTACGGCTACTGGGGGATACGCGTGGGACCGATAAACCCATCTTT. Its protein product is CACDTGPFLRLLGDTRGTDKPIF.

Comment on this clone: A single base is all that separates this from a far larger clone, so a read error is likely. Because the CDR3's place on the DNA is in doubt, the DNA is left out and the CDR3 is given as listed by TCRdb. This rearrangement joins TRDV2 to TRDJ1; the table gives TRDD3 as D, unverified against the DNA. The CDR3 spans 19 residues, counting both ends. The germline CDR1 and CDR2 sequences are GEAIGNYY and EKD. CDR3 in amino acids: CACDTVWAYGAKYTDKLIF.

Remarks on this clone: This DNA translates differently at residue 4 from the TCRdb protein, which is that of a much larger clone; a read error is likely, and the protein shown is the DNA's own translation. The gene calls are TRDV2 and TRDJ2, with 13 nucleotides matching TRDD3. CDR1 is GEAIGNYY and CDR2 is EKD in the germline V gene. This CDR3 has 20 residues. V was pared by 4 bases and J by 0 bases, with 13 bases of the junction left unmatched. The CDR3 loop is CACEPLHTGGYGALTAQLFF. The CDR3 DNA is TGTGCCTGTGAACCTCTCCATACTGGGGGATACGGCGCTTTGACAGCACAACTCTTCTTT.

This clone was picked up a small number of times. TCRdb records a much larger clone's protein for this DNA, with a difference at residue 10 that likely arises from a read error; the protein given is the translation of the DNA. The V and J genes are TRDV2 and TRDJ3; TRDD3 matches 9 bases. The germline CDR1 and CDR2 sequences are GEAIGNYY and EKD. This CDR3 spans 20 amino acids. In nucleotides, the CDR3 is TGTGCCTGTGACACCGTCAGGGGGATACTCCGATCCTGGGACACCCGCCAGATGTTTTTC. Its protein product is CACDTVRGILRSWDTRQMFF.

This clone was picked up a small number of times. A much larger clone differs from this one at a single base, so this may be a read error. The same CDR3 arises from other DNA sequences in this sample as well. V usage is TRDV1 and J usage is TRDJ1; D perhaps matches TRDD3 (6 bases). V shed 6 bases and J shed 10 bases, with 33 bases lying between them. CDR3 size: 18 residues. Germline-derived CDR1 and CDR2 are TSWWSYY and QGS. The CDR3 sequence is CALGISLTFSSGDSGLIF. CDR3 in DNA: TGTGCTCTTGGCATTTCCCTAACCTTCTCTTCGGGGGACTCGGGACTCATCTTT.

The chain carries TRDV1 and TRDJ1, with TRDD2 matching over 9 bases. The CDR3 has 17 residues. The germline V gene has CDR1 TSWWSYY and CDR2 QGS. V shed 2 bases and J 9 bases; nucleotides not matched to a gene: 16. In DNA, the CDR3 is TGTGCTCTTGGGGAATCCGCCCTTCCTACTCGTCAGGGGCAACTCATCTTT. Encoded protein: CALGESALPTRQGQLIF.

The chain carries TRDV1 and TRDJ1, with TRDD3 identical over 9 bases. Trimming took 6 bases from V and 1 from J; bases not matched to a gene: 6. Germline loops: CDR1 TSWWSYY, CDR2 QGS. The CDR3 runs 15 residues. CDR3 protein: CALGTGGPGTDKLIF. As DNA, the CDR3 is TGTGCTCTTGGTACTGGGGGACCAGGCACCGATAAACTCATCTTT.

This clone rates as medium-sized. This chain connects TRDV2 to TRDJ3; 10 nucleotides match TRDD3. Trimming took 1 base from V and 2 from J; bases not matched to a gene: 7. CDR1 GEAIGNYY and CDR2 EKD come from the germline V gene. CDR3 length equals 19 residues. CDR3 DNA: TGTGCCTGTGACACGGACTGGGGGATCCCCCCCTGGGACACCCGACAGATGTTTTTC. This sequence encodes CACDTDWGIPPWDTRQMFF.

By its share, this clone is medium-sized. The sample holds other DNA sequences that translate to the same CDR3. V and J are TRDV1 and TRDJ1, with 7 nucleotides matching TRDD3. The germline V gene encodes CDR1 TSWWSYY and CDR2 QGS. V gave up 0 bases and J gave up 1 base; unmatched junction bases: 14. This CDR3 spans 19 amino acids. CDR3 loop: CALGELGYLGGTLTDKLIF. CDR3 DNA sequence: TGTGCTCTTGGGGAACTAGGGTACCTGGGGGGGACACTCACCGATAAACTCATCTTT.

In regard to this clone: Just one base apart from a much larger clone, this may be a read error. Other DNA sequences in the sample encode the same CDR3. The J gene is TRDJ1, the V gene TRDV1, with 9 bases lining up with TRDD3. This CDR3 comprises 20 residues. Germline V gene sequence: CDR1 TSWWSYY, CDR2 QGS. The CDR3 reads CALGEYFSLGDPRGTDKLIF. The CDR3, as DNA: TGTGCTCTAGGGGAATACTTCTCCCTGGGGGATCCGAGGGGCACCGATAAACTCATCTTT.

Of note for this clone: This may come from a read error, since a much larger clone is one base off. The sample has other DNA sequences that encode this CDR3 too. V gene TRDV1 combines with J gene TRDJ1; perhaps TRDD3 as D (6 bases). CDR1 and CDR2 (germline): TSWWSYY, QGS. The germline V and J ends were trimmed by 9 bases and 3 bases, with 35 bases remaining between them. The CDR3 contains 20 residues. Here the CDR3 reads CALRLLPPVLGGENADKLIF. CDR3 nucleotide sequence: TGTGCTCTCCGACTCCTCCCCCCCGTACTGGGAGGAGAAAACGCCGATAAACTCATCTTT.

Of note for this clone: A far larger clone is one nucleotide away, so this likely arose from a read error. The same CDR3 is also encoded by other DNA sequences in this sample. J is TRDJ1 and V is TRDV2; 7 bases map to TRDD3. CDR3 size: 17 residues. Germline V gene lookup returns CDR1 GEAIGNYY and CDR2 EKD. In DNA, the CDR3 is TGTGCCTGTGACAAGCGGTGGGGGAGGGTGTACACTGATAAACTCATCTTT. Translation: CACDKRWGRVYTDKLIF.